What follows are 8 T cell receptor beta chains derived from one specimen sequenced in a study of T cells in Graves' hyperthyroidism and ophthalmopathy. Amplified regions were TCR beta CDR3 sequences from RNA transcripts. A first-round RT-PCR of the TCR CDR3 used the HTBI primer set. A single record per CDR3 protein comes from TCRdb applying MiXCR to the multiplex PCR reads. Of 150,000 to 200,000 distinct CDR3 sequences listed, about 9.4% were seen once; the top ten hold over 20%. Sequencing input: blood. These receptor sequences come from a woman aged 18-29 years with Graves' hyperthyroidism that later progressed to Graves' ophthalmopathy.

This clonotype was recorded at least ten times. The CDR3 protein is CASSFDLARFYEQYF. For the CDR3, the DNA is TGTGCCAGCAGTTTCGATCTAGCGAGGTTCTACGAGCAGTACTTC. This chain joins TRBV12-3 or TRBV12-4 and TRBJ2-7; weak D call: TRBD2 (6 bases). V was cut by 3 bases and J by 3 bases, with 15 bases left in between. The CDR3 runs to 15 residues.

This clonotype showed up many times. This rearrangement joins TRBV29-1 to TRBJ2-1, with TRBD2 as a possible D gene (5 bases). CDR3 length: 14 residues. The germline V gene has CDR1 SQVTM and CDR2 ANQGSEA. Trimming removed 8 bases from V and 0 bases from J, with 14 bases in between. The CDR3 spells CSLRPAGSYNEQFF. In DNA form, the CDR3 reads TGCAGCCTCAGACCGGCGGGCTCCTACAATGAGCAGTTCTTC.

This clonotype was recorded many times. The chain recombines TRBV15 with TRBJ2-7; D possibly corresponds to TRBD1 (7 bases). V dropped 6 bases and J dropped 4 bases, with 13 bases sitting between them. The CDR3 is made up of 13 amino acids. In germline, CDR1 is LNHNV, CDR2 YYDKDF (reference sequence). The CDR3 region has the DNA TGTGCCACCAGTCTGGCAGGGGGGTACGAGCAGTACTTC. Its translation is CATSLAGGYEQYF.

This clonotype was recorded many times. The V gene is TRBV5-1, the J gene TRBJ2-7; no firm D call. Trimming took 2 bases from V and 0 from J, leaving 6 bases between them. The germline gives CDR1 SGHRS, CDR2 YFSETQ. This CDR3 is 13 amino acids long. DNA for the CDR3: TGCGCCAGCAGCTTATCCTTCTCCTACGAGCAGTACTTC. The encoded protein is CASSLSFSYEQYF.

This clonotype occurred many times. The chain's CDR3 is CSARDPTSGNYNEQFF. In DNA, the CDR3 is TGCAGTGCTAGAGACCCTACTAGCGGAAACTACAATGAGCAGTTCTTC. This chain joins TRBV20-1 and TRBJ2-1; 8 bases match TRBD2. This CDR3 region has 16 residues. Germline trimming cut 0 bases from V and 3 bases from J; bases unmatched to any gene: 7. CDR1 is DFQATT, CDR2 SNEGSKA, per germline (reference sequence).

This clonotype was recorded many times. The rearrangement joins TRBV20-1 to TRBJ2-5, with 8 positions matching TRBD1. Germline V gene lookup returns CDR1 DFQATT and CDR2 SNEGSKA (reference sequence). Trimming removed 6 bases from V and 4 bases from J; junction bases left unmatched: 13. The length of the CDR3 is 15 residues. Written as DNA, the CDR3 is TGCAGTGCCCACCCACGACAGGGGACGGGAGAGACCCAGTACTTC. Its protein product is CSAHPRQGTGETQYF.

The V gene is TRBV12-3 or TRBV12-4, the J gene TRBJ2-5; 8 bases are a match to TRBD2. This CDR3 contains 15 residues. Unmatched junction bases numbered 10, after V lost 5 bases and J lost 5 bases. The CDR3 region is CASSPLGTRGETQYF. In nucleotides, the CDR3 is TGTGCCAGCAGTCCGCTCGGGACTAGGGGGGAGACCCAGTACTTC.

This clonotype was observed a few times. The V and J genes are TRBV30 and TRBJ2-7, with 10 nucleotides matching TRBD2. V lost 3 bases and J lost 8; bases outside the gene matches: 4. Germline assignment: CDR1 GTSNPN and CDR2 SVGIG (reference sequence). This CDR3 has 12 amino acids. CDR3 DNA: TGTGCCTGGAGAGCGGGAGGGGAAAAGCAGTACTTC. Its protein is CAWRAGGEKQYF.